This TCR beta chain appears in the sequencing data of a study of control samples from healthy donors and cancer patients. TCRdb's table, derived via immunoSEQ multiplex PCR, lists solely in-frame clones and lacks some. The sample has about 140,000 clones, 91% seen once. The clonotype comes from a man between 18 and 35 years old in good health. Sequencing input: blood.

CDR3 amino acids: CASSEPLIYEQYF. As DNA, the CDR3 is TGTGCCAGCAGTGAACCGCTCATTTACGAGCAGTACTTC. The chain couples TRBV2 to TRBJ2-7; D gene ambiguous. Germline V CDR1 and CDR2: SNHLY, FYNNEI. V was cut by 2 bases and J by 4 bases, with 9 bases left in between. CDR3 length: 13 residues.